Below are 15 T cell receptor beta chains sequenced from a single sample in a study of STAT5B mutations in CD4+ large granular lymphocyte leukemia. Profiling relied on immunoSEQ multiplex PCR, and the TCRdb table lists in-frame clones only, not all of them. Among approximately 52,000 clones listed, about 70% were seen once. Sequencing was done on a sample of CD4+ T cells from blood buffy coats. All receptors come from a human donor in good health.

The CDR3 protein is CASSLMGVRTDTQYF. The CDR3 DNA reads as TGTGCCAGCAGTTTAATGGGGGTCAGGACAGATACGCAGTATTTT. The chain links TRBV28 to TRBJ2-3, with D perhaps given as TRBD1 or TRBD2 (5 bases each). Germline V gene lookup returns CDR1 MDHEN and CDR2 SYDVKM. CDR3 length: 15 residues. Trimming stripped 2 bases from V and 3 bases from J, with 12 bases between.

The chain couples TRBV9 to TRBJ2-5; no reliable D call. Trimming took 2 bases from V and 3 from J, leaving 11 bases between them. Germline V lookup: CDR1 SGDLS, CDR2 YYNGEE. This CDR3 spans 14 amino acids. CDR3 loop: CASSVGLPKETQYF. DNA of the CDR3: TGTGCCAGCAGCGTTGGGTTGCCGAAAGAGACCCAGTACTTC.

This chain uses TRBV2 with TRBJ2-2, with TRBD1 identical over 8 bases. The CDR3 spans 15 residues. The germline V gene has CDR1 SNHLY and CDR2 FYNNEI. V shed 9 bases, J shed 6 bases, and the junction held 12 bases outside the gene matches. The CDR3 DNA follows: TGTGCCAGTTATCCGGGACAGGTTTCTTCCGGGGAGCTGTTTTTT. This encodes CASYPGQVSSGELFF.

The J gene is TRBJ1-5, the V gene TRBV2; TRBD1 aligns across 9 bases. With 5 bases clipped from V and 4 bases from J, the junction kept 3 bases outside the gene matches. CDR3 length equals 14 residues. In germline, CDR1 is SNHLY, CDR2 FYNNEI. The CDR3 DNA reads TGTGCCAGCAGTCGACAGGGGGTAAATCAGCCCCAGCATTTT. This gives the protein CASSRQGVNQPQHF.

The genes are TRBV27 and TRBJ1-1, with D perhaps matching TRBD1 (6 bases). CDR3 length equals 15 residues. Trimming took off 5 bases at V and 6 bases at J, with 19 bases between the two ends. Looked up from germline, CDR1 is MNHEY and CDR2 is SMNVEV (reference sequence). CDR3 sequence (DNA): TGTGCCAGCAGTCGGGGGGCCGGGACGGCCGCTGAAGCTTTCTTT. Protein: CASSRGAGTAAEAFF.

The V and J genes are TRBV28 and TRBJ2-5; no clear D. V lost 5 bases and J lost 2, with 9 bases in between. The germline CDR1 and CDR2 sequences are MDHEN and SYDVKM. The CDR3 runs to 13 residues. The chain's CDR3 is CASSSQLQETQYF. The CDR3 DNA reads TGTGCCAGCAGTAGCCAACTACAAGAGACCCAGTACTTC.

There are a few counts of this clone. This chain links TRBV5-1 with TRBJ2-5; TRBD1 is a possible D gene (7 bases). The CDR3 length is 14 residues. V was clipped by 0 bases and J by 4 bases, with 10 bases between them. Germline V lookup: CDR1 SGHRS, CDR2 YFSETQ. The CDR3, as DNA: TGCGCCAGCAGCTTGGTTCAGGGGGGAGAGACCCAGTACTTC. Protein: CASSLVQGGETQYF.

The chain joins TRBV27 to TRBJ1-5; unclear D gene. Germline CDR1 reads MNHEY; CDR2 reads SMNVEV (reference sequence). Trimming removed 0 bases at V and 3 bases at J, with 9 bases between. The CDR3 totals 15 residues. DNA for the CDR3: TGTGCCAGCAGTTTATCAAGGGAGCACAATCAGCCCCAGCATTTT. This sequence encodes CASSLSREHNQPQHF.

V usage is TRBV7-2 and J usage is TRBJ2-3; the D gene could be TRBD1 or TRBD2 (5 bases each). The V gene lost 5 bases and the J gene lost 5 bases, with 17 bases spanning the gap. The CDR3 loop spans 15 amino acids. CDR1 is SGHTA and CDR2 is FQGNSA in the germline V gene. The CDR3 DNA follows: TGTGCCAGCAGCCCTCCCCCGGGGCATAAAGATACGCAGTATTTT. It translates to CASSPPPGHKDTQYF.

J is TRBJ2-7 and V is TRBV7-6; possibly TRBD1 for D (6 bases). Germline V gene sequence: CDR1 SGHVS, CDR2 FNYEAQ. CDR3 length: 14 residues. V was shortened by 2 bases and J by 3 bases, with 11 bases between the two germline ends. The CDR3 loop is CASSLSGAGYEQYF. The CDR3 bases are TGTGCCAGCAGCTTATCAGGGGCCGGCTACGAGCAGTACTTC.

The chain has TRBV10-3 and TRBJ2-5; maybe TRBD2 (7 bases). The CDR3 is 15 amino acids. Per the germline V gene, CDR1 is ENHRY and CDR2 is SYGVKD. Trimming left V 2 bases short and J 0 bases short, with 10 bases between. The DNA of the CDR3 is TGTGCCATCAGTGAGGGGGGGGCCGACCAAGAGACCCAGTACTTC. It yields the protein CAISEGGADQETQYF.

This chain connects TRBV7-2 to TRBJ2-2; no definite D call. The CDR3 has 14 amino acids. The germline V gene encodes CDR1 SGHTA and CDR2 FQGNSA. V was cut by 6 bases and J by 1 base, with 9 bases left in between. CDR3 nucleotides: TGTGCCAGCAGTATCAGCAGGAACACCGGGGAGCTGTTTTTT. Encoded protein: CASSISRNTGELFF. The full variable domain, in which reference TRBV7-2 and TRBJ2-2 provide the parts outside the CDR3, is GAGVSQSPSNKVTEKGKDVELRCDPISGHTALYWYRQSLGQGLEFLIYFQGNSAPDKSGLPSDRFSAERTGGSVSTLTIQRTQQEDSAVYLCASSISRNTGELFFGEGSRLTVL.

V usage is TRBV7-8 and J usage is TRBJ2-6; D ambiguous. The CDR3 is made up of 15 amino acids. V dropped 1 base and J dropped 0 bases, with 4 bases sitting between them. CDR1 and CDR2 from the germline V gene are SGHVS and FQNEAQ. The CDR3 region has the DNA TGTGCCAGCAGCTTAGGGGTCTCTGGGGCCAACGTCCTGACTTTC. It is translated as CASSLGVSGANVLTF.

The rearrangement links TRBV30 to TRBJ2-1, with TRBD1 matching 7 bases. Germline V gene lookup returns CDR1 GTSNPN and CDR2 SVGIG (reference sequence). Trimming cost V 6 bases and J 0 bases; bases outside gene matches: 8. The CDR3 consists of 15 residues. The CDR3 coding sequence is TGTGCCTGCCGTTCCGGGACAGTCTCCTACAATGAGCAGTTCTTC. Residues: CACRSGTVSYNEQFF. Looking up the rest from reference TRBV30 and TRBJ2-1 gives the full variable domain: SQTIHQWPATLVQPVGSPLSLECTVEGTSNPNLYWYRQAAGRGLQLLFYSVGIGQISSEVPQNLSASRPQDRQFILSSKKLLLSDSGFYLCACRSGTVSYNEQFFGPGTRLTVL.

The chain is built from TRBV9 and TRBJ2-1, with 11 nucleotides matching TRBD2. CDR1 and CDR2 from the germline V gene are SGDLS and YYNGEE. Trimming removed 1 base from V and 8 bases from J; junction bases left unmatched: 5. The CDR3 is made up of 15 amino acids. DNA for the CDR3: TGTGCCAGCAGCGTACGAAGTAGCGGGGGGGATGAGCAGTTCTTC. It yields the protein CASSVRSSGGDEQFF.